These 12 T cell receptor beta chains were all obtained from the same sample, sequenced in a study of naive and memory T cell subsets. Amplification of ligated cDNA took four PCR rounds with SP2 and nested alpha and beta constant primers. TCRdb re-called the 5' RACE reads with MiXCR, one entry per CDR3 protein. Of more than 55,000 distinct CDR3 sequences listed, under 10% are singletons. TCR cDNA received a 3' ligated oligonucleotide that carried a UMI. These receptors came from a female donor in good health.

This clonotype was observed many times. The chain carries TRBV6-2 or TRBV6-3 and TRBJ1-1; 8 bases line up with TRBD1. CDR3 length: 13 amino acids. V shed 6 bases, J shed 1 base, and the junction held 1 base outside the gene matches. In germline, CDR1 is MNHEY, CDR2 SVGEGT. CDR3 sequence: CASRDRGNTEAFF. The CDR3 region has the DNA TGTGCCAGCAGAGACAGGGGGAACACTGAAGCTTTCTTT.

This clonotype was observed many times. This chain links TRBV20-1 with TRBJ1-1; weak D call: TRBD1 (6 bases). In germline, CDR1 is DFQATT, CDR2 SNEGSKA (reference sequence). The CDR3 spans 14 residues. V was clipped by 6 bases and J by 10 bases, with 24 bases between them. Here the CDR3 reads CSARPGTQLEGAFF. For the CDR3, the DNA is TGCAGTGCCAGACCCGGGACACAACTTGAGGGAGCTTTCTTT.

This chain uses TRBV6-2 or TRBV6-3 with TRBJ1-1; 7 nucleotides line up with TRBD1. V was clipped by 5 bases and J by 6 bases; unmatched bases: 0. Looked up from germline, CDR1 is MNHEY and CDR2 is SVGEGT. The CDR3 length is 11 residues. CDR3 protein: CASSDRAEAFF. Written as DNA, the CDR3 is TGTGCCAGCAGTGACAGGGCTGAAGCTTTCTTT.

The CDR3: CASSSTEGRTEAFF. The CDR3 DNA sequence: TGTGCCAGCAGCTCTACTGAGGGGAGGACTGAAGCTTTCTTT. The chain combines TRBV5-5 with TRBJ1-1, with D tentatively TRBD1 (5 bases). V was shortened by 3 bases and J by 5 bases, with 14 bases between the two germline ends. CDR1 and CDR2 from the germline V gene are SGHKS and YYEKEE (reference sequence). The CDR3 sequence is 14 residues long. Full variable domain (rest looked up from reference TRBV5-5 and TRBJ1-1): DAGVTQSPTHLIKTRGQQVTLRCSPISGHKSVSWYQQVLGQGPQFIFQYYEKEERGRGNFPDRFSARQFPNYSSELNVNALLLGDSALYLCASSSTEGRTEAFFGQGTRLTVV.

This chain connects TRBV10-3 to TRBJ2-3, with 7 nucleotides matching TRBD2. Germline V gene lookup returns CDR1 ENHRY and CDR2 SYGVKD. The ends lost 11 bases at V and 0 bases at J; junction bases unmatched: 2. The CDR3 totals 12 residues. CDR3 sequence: CASGGSTDTQYF. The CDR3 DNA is TGTGCCTCCGGGGGGAGCACAGATACGCAGTATTTT.

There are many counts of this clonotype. The CDR3 here is CSVGTGNTEAFF. CDR3 DNA: TGCAGCGTTGGGACAGGGAACACTGAAGCTTTCTTT. The chain carries TRBV29-1 and TRBJ1-1, with 7 bases that match TRBD1. Germline V gene sequence: CDR1 SQVTM, CDR2 ANQGSEA. There are 12 residues in the CDR3. The J segment lost 1 base and the V segment lost 4 bases, leaving 0 bases of the junction unmatched.

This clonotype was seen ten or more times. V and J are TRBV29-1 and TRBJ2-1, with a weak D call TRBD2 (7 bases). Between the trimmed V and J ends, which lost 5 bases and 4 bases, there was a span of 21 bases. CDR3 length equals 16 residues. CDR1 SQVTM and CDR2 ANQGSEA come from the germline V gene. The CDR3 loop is CSVFSPAGAAYNEQFF. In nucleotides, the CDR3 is TGCAGCGTTTTCTCCCCCGCGGGGGCCGCTTACAATGAGCAGTTCTTC.

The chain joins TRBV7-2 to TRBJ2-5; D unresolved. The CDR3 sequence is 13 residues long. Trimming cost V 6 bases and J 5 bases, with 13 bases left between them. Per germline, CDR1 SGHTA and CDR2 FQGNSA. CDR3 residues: CASSTRVLETQYF. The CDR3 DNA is TGTGCCAGCAGTACCCGAGTATTGGAGACCCAGTACTTC.

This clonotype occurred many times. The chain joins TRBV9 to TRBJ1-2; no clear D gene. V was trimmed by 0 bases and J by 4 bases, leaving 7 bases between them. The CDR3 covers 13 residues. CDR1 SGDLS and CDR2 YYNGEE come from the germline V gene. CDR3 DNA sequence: TGTGCCAGCAGCGTAGGAGAGTCCTATGGCTACACCTTC. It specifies CASSVGESYGYTF.

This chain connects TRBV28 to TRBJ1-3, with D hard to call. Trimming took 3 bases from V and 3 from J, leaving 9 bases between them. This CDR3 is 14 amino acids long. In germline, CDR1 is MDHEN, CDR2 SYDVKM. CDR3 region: CASSLIRGGNTIYF. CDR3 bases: TGTGCCAGCAGTTTGATTCGGGGTGGAAACACCATATATTTT.

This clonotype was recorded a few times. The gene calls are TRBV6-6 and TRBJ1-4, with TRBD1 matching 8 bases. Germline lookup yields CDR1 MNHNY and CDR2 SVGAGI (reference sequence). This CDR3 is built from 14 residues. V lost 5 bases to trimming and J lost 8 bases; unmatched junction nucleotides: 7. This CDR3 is CASSRQGTGEKLFF. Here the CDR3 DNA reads TGTGCCAGCAGTCGACAGGGGACGGGGGAAAAACTGTTTTTT.

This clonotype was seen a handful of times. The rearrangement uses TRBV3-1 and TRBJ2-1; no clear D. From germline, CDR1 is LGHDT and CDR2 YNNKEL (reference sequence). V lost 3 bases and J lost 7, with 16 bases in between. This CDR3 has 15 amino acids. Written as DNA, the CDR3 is TGTGCCAGCAGCCACACCTCTAGTAAGTGGAATGAGCAGTTCTTC. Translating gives CASSHTSSKWNEQFF.